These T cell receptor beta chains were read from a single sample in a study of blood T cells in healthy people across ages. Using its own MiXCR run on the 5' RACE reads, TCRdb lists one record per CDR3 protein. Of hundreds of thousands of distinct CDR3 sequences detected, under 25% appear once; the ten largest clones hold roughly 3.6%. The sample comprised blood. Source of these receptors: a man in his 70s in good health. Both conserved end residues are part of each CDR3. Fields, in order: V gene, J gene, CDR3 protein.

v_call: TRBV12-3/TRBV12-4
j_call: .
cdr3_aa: CASSFWRDEQYF

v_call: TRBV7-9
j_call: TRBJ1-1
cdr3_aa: CASNSRGGTEAFF

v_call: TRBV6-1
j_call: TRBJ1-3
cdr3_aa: CASSRRLGASGNTIYF

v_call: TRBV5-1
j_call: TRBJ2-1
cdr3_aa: CASSSPKDRSTSAEQFF

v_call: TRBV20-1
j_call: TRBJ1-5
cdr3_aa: CSATSEPYQPQHF

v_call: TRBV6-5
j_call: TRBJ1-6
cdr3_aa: CASNSPGQGINSPLHF

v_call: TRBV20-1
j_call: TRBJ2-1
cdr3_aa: CSAPGTRAYNEQFF

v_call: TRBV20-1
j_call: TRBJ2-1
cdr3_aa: CSAPPEHTSSYNEQFF

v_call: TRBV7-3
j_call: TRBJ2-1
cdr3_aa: CASSLMGLNEQFF

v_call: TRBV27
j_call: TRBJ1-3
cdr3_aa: CASSLSKGPGNTIYF

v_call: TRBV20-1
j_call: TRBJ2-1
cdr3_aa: CSARAFTGTSGRNEQFF

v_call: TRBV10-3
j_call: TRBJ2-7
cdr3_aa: CAISQDSYEQYF

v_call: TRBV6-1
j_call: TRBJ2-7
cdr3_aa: CASRPGTSGTHSYEQYF

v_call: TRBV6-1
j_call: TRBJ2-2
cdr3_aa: CASSRAGTRDVGELFF

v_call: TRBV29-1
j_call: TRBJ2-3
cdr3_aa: CSLRAGGDTDTQYF

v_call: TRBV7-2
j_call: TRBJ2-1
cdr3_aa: CASSLTPGYNEQFF

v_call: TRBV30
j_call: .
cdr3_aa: CACPRVRGETQYF

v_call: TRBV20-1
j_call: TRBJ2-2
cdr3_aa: CSARQGARTGELFF

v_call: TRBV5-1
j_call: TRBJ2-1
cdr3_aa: CASRAGTRDNEQFF

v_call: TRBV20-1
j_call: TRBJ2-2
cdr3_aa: CSARGVRQGNTGELFF

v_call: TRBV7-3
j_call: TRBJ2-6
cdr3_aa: CASSLSSSGANVLTF

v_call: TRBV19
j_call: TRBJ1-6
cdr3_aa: CASATGGGSYNSPLHF

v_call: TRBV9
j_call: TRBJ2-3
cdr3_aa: CASSAGPPGVLAIISTDTQYF

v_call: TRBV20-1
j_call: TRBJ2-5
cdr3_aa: CSARDRLYGQETQYF

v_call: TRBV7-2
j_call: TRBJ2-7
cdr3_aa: CASSFFVSGYEQYF

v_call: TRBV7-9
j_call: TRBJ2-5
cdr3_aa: CASSLAGSTSGIQETQYF

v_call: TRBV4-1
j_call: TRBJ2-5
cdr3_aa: CASSRVGQGMQTQYF

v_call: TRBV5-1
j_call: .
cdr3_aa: CASSLDGPHMEQFF

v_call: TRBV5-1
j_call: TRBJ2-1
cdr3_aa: CASSFRGGGSYNEQFF

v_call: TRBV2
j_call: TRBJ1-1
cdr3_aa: CASNIQGAFTEAFF

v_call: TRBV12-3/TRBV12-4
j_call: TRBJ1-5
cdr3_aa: CASRRTVDSNQPQHF

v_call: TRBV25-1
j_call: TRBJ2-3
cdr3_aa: CASSKSRTGRADTQYF

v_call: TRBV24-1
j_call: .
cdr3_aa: CATSDTRTGGETQYF

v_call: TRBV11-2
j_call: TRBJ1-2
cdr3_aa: CASSLRQGWGYGYTF

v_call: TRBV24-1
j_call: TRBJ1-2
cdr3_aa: CATSDFGTGGGYTF

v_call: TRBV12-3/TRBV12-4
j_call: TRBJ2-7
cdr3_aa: CASSSIDRGLYEQYF

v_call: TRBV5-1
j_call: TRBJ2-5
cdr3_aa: CASSLMGVMETQYF

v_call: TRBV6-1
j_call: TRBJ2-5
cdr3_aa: CASSDSAQETQYF

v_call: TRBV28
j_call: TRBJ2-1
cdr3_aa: CASSLVGPPREQFF

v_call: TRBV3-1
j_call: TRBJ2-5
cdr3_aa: CASSQARQGSQETQYF

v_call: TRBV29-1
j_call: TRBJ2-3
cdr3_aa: CSVASGADTQYF

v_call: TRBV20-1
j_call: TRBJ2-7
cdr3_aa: CSAEGSVSYEQYF

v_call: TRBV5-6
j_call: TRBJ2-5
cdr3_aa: CASTTTQGNQETQYF

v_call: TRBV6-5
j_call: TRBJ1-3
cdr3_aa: CASSYSSLSGNTIYF

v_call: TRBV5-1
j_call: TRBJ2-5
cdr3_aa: CTSTTPGLEETQYF

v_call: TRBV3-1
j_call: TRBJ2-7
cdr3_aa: CASSPSGGINYEQYF

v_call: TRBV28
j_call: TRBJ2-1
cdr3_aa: CASSLTRRRTELGNEQFF

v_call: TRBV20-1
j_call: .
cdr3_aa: CSATIQGNSEQYF

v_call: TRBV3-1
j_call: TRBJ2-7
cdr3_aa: CASSHMTGSGEQYF

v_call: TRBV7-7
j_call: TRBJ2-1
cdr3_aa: CASSLGIAGVNEQFF

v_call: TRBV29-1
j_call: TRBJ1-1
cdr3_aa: CSIRQGLSEAFF

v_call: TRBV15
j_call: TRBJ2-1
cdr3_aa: CATSRHTSGKAYNEQFF

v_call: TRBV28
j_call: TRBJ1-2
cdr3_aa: CASSLWGTGDYGYTF

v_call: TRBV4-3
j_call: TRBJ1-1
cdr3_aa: CASSHVPWGRENTEAFF

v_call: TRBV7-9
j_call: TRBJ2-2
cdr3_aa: CASSYSGPGTAGELFF